The following is a T cell receptor (beta chain) sequence with its context. Antigen specificity is unknown. The sample is drawn from a study of Ad26.COV2.S vaccination and SARS-CoV-2 variants. Study-wide findings and caveats: Total T cell responses were possibly underestimated by TCR breadth and depth analyses. Reportedly, spike-specific CD8+ and CD4+ T cell responses achieved substantial breadth once vaccination had taken place.

The length of the CDR3 is 13 residues. The V gene lost 8 bases and the J gene lost 4 bases, with 17 bases spanning the gap. The germline gives CDR1 SQVTM, CDR2 ANQGSEA. Data came from immunoSEQ multiplex PCR; TCRdb stores just in-frame clones and leaves some out. Here the sample spans around 400,000 clones, approximately 83% being singletons. As for treatment: around 19 received Ad26.COV2.S at low or high dose, single or two shots; roughly 5 received placebo; per-sample allocation not given. Samples came from day 63 after the first vaccine or placebo injection. J is TRBJ1-1 and V is TRBV29-1, with D uncertain. The TCR comes from a person between 18 and 60 years old who received the Ad26.COV2.S COVID-19 vaccine or a placebo. The sample in question was peripheral blood, obtained in a trial of Ad26.COV2.S vaccine versus placebo. CDR3 in DNA: TGCAGCTCTCTCGACCCGGTGGGCACTGAAGCTTTCTTT. Encoded protein: CSSLDPVGTEAFF.